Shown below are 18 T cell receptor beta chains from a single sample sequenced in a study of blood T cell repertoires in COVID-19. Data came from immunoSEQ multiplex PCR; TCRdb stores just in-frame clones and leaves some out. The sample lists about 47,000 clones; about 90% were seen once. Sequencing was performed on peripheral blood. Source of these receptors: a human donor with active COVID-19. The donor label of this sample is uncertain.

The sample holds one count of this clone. The CDR3 DNA reads TGTGCCAGCAGTTACATAGAAAAACTGTTTTTT. Protein: CASSYIEKLFF. V and J are TRBV2 and TRBJ1-4; no definite D call. CDR3 length equals 11 residues. Germline CDR1 reads SNHLY; CDR2 reads FYNNEI. V shed 5 bases and J shed 8 bases, with 6 bases lying between them.

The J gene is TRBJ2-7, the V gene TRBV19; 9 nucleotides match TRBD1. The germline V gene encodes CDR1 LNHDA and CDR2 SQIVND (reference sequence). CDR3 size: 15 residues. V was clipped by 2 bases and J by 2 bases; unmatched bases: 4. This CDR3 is CASSITGTGTYEQYF. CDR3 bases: TGTGCCAGTAGTATAACCGGGACAGGGACCTACGAGCAGTACTTC.

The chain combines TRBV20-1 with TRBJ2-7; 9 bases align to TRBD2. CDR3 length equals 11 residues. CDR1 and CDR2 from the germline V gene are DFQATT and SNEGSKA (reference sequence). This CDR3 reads CAGLAYYEQYF. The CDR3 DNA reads TGCGCGGGACTAGCCTACTACGAGCAGTACTTC.

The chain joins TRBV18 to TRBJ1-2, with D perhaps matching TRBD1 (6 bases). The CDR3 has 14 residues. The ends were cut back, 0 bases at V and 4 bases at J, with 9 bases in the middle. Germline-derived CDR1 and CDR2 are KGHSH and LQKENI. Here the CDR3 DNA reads TGTGCCAGCTCACCACCAACAGGGAGCTATGGCTACACCTTC. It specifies CASSPPTGSYGYTF. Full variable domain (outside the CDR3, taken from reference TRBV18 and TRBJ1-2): NAGVMQNPRHLVRRRGQEARLRCSPMKGHSHVYWYRQLPEEGLKFMVYLQKENIIDESGMPKERFSAEFPKEGPSILRIQQVVRGDSAAYFCASSPPTGSYGYTFGSGTRLTVV.

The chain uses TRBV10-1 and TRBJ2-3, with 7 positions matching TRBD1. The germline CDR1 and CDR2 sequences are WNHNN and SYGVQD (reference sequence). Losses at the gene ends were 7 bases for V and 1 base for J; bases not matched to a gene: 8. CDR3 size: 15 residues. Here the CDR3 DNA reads TGCGCCAGCACCGAAGGGACAGCCGGCACAGATACGCAGTATTTT. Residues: CASTEGTAGTDTQYF.

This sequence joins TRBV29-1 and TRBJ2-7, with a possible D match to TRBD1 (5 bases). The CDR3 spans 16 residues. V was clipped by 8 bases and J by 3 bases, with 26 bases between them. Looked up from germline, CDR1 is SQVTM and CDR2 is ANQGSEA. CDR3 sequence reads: CSLRRRSRAKNYEQYF. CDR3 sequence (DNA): TGCAGCTTACGCCGGCGGAGCAGGGCGAAAAACTACGAGCAGTACTTC.

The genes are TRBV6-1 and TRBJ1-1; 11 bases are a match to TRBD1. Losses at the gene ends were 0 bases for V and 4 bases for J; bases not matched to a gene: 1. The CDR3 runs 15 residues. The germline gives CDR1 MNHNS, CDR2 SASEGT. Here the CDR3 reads CASSEAGTGGTEAFF. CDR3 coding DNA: TGTGCCAGCAGTGAAGCCGGGACAGGGGGCACTGAAGCTTTCTTT.

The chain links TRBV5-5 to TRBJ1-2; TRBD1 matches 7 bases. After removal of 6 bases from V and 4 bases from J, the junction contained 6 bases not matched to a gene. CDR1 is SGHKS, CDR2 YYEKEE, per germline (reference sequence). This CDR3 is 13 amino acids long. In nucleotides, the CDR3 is TGTGCCAGCACCCCAGGGGGGTCCTATGGCTACACCTTC. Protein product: CASTPGGSYGYTF.

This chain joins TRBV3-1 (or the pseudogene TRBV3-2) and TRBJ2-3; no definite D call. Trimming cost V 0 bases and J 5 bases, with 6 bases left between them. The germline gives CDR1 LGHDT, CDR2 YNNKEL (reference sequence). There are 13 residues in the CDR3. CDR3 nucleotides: TGTGCCAGCAGCCAAGATTCGGGAGATACGCAGTATTTT. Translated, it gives CASSQDSGDTQYF.

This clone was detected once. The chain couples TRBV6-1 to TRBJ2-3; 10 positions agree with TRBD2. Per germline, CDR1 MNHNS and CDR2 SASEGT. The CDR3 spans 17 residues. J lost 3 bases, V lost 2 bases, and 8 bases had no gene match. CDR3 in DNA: TGTGCCAGCAGTGAACAGGTAGCGGGGGGTATAACAGATACGCAGTATTTT. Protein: CASSEQVAGGITDTQYF.

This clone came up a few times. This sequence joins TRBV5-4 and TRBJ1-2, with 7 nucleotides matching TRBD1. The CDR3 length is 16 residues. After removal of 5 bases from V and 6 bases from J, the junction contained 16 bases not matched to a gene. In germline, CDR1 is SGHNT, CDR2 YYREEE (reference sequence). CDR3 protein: CASSLKSKGAGDGYTF. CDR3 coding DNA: TGTGCCAGCAGTTTGAAATCTAAGGGGGCAGGGGATGGCTACACCTTC. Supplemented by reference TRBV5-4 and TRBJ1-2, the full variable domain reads ETGVTQSPTHLIKTRGQQVTLRCSSQSGHNTVSWYQQALGQGPQFIFQYYREEENGRGNFPPRFSGLQFPNYSSELNVNALELDDSALYLCASSLKSKGAGDGYTFGSGTRLTVV.

CDR3 nucleotides: TGTGCCACCAGCGCTGGGGCGAGCACAGATACGCAGTATTTT. Its translation: CATSAGASTDTQYF. The chain uses TRBV15 and TRBJ2-3, with D possibly TRBD1 on 5 matching bases. The length of the CDR3 is 14 residues. Germline CDR1 and CDR2: LNHNV and YYDKDF (reference sequence). With 5 bases removed from V and 0 bases from J, the gap between germline ends came to 9 bases.

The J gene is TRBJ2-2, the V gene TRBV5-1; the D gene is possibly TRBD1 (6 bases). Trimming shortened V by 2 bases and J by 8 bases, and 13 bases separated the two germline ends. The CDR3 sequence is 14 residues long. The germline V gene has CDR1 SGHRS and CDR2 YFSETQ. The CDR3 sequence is CASSFEGVKGELFF. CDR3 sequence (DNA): TGCGCCAGCAGCTTTGAGGGGGTCAAGGGGGAGCTGTTTTTT.

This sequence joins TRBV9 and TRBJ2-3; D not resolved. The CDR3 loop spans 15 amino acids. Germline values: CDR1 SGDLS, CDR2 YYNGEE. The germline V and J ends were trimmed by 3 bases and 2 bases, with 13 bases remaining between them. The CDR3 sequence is CASSDSAVYTDTQYF. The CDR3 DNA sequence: TGTGCCAGCAGCGACTCCGCGGTCTACACAGATACGCAGTATTTT. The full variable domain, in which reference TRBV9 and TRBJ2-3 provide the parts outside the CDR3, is DSGVTQTPKHLITATGQRVTLRCSPRSGDLSVYWYQQSLDQGLQFLIQYYNGEERAKGNILERFSAQQFPDLHSELNLSSLELGDSALYFCASSDSAVYTDTQYFGPGTRLTVL.

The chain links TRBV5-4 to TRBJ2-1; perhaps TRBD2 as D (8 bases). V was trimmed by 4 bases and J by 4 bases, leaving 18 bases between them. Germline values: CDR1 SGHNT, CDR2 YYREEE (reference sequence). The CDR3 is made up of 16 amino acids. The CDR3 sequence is CASSAGGRGGYNEQFF. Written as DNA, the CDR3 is TGTGCCAGCAGCGCAGGGGGACGGGGGGGGTACAATGAGCAGTTCTTC.

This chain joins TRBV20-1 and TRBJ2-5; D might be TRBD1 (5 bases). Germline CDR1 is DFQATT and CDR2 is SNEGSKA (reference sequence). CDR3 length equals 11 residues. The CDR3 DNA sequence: TGCAGCACGGGCAGGGCGGAGACCCAGTACTTC. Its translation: CSTGRAETQYF.

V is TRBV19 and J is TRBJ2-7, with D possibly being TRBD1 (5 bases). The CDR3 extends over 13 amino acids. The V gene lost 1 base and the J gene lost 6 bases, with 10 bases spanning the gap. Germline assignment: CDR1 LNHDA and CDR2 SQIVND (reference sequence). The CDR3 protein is CASSIGQFTEQYF. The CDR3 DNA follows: TGTGCCAGTAGTATAGGACAGTTCACCGAGCAGTACTTC.

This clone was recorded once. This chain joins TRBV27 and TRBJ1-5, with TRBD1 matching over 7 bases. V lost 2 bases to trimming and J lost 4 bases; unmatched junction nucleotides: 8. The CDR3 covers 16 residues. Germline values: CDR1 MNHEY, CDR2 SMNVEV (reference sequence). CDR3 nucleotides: TGTGCCAGCAGTTTAAGGGGACAGCTATTTAATCAGCCCCAGCATTTT. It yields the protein CASSLRGQLFNQPQHF.